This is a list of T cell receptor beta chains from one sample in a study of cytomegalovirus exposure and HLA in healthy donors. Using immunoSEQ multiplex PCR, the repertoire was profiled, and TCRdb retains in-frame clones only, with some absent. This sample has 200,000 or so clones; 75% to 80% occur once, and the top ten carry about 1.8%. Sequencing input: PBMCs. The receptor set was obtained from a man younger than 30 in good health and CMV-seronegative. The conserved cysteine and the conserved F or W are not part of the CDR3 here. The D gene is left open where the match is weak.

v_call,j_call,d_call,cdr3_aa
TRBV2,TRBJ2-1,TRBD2,ASREGLARRANEQF
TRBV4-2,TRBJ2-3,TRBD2,ASSQTTSGLGLTSTDTQY
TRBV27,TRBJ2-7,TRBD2,ASSKGTSGSYEQY
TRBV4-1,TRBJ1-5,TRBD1,ASSPTISTGKSNQPQH
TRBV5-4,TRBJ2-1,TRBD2,ASSYLAGGYNEQF
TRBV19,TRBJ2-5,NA,ASSIRVQETQY
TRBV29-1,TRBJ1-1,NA,SVGIQGNTEAF
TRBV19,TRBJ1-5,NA,ASTKDRSNQPQH
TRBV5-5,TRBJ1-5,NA,ASSFRGGNQPQH
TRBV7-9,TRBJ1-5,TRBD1,ASSSDRGAGQPQH
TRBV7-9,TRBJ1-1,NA,ASSLVPDNREAF
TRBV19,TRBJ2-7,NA,ASSIENSPYEQY
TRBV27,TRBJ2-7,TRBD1,ASSFGQDYEQY
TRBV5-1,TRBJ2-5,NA,ASSPWQEETQY
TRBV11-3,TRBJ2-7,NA,ASSSYSLSSYEQY
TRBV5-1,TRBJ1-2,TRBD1,ASSLASHLRTGDGYT
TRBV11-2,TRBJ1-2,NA,ASSLRGVDYGYT
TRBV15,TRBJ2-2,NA,ATSRPTRNTGELF
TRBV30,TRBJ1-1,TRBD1,AAGGNTEAF
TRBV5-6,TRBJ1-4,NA,ASSLPARGATNEKLF
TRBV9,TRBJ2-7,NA,ASSVGRATYEQY
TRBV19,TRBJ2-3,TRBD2,ASRVAGSTDTQY
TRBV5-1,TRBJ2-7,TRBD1,ASSLGDRGDPYEQY
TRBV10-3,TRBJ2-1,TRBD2,ATLAGGYNEQF
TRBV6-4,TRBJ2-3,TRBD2,ASSDSTSGDTDTQY
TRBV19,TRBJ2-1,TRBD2,ASTGLATSSYNEQF
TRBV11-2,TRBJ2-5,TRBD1,ASSLERGPQETQY
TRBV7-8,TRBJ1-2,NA,ASSLTPAGSQYGYT